This T cell receptor beta chain is drawn from a study of blood T cell repertoires in COVID-19. V shed 7 bases, J shed 9 bases, and the junction held 9 bases outside the gene matches. Germline values: CDR1 KGHDR, CDR2 SFDVKD. The CDR3 sequence is 13 residues long. Original data processing: For nucleated cells, counts were estimated from reference gene primer amplification. Sequenced by immunoSEQ multiplex PCR; TCRdb stores in-frame clones only, minus some. The DNA was the basis for D and trimming; V, J and clone size are from that table. The sample includes a few hundred thousand clones, more than 75% of them seen just once. Clinical history reported by participants formed the basis on which cohorts were assigned.

This receptor was taken from a woman aged 18-29 years who had recovered from COVID-19. Sample: PBMCs or T cells enriched from blood (not recorded which). The rearrangement links TRBV24-1 to TRBJ2-3, with 7 bases fitting TRBD1. CDR3 residues: CATSPRQGTTQYF. CDR3 nucleotides: TGTGCCACCAGCCCCCGACAGGGCACAACGCAGTATTTT.